These T cell receptor beta chains were read from a single sample in a study of cytotoxic CD8 clonotypes in ibrutinib-treated CLL. Profiled with immunoSEQ multiplex PCR; TCRdb holds only in-frame clones, not every one. The sample yields some 35,000 clones, 69% seen once. The material sequenced was PBMCs, taken before ibrutinib treatment. These TCRs come from a human donor with chronic lymphocytic leukemia. The CDR3 runs from the conserved cysteine through the conserved F or W. Each record gives: clone size, V gene, D gene, J gene, CDR3 protein, CDR3 DNA. A D gene is named only where the DNA matches it firmly. Size tells how often a clone was seen (once, few, many) or the class of an expanded clone, and some rows leave it out.

>medium-sized|TRBV11-3|TRBD1|TRBJ2-1
CASSRQGVIEQFF
TGTGCCAGCAGCAGACAGGGGGTGATTGAGCAGTTCTTC
>-|TRBV10-2|-|TRBJ1-2
CASTSQGEGYTF
TGCGCCAGCACTTCACAAGGAGAGGGCTACACCTTC
>few|TRBV19|TRBD1|TRBJ2-7
CASSMYGQGNSEQYF
TGTGCCAGTAGTATGTATGGACAGGGTAACTCCGAGCAGTACTTC
>-|TRBV6-4|-|TRBJ1-1
CASKPAAGNTEAFF
TGTGCCAGCAAACCCGCTGCAGGGAACACTGAAGCTTTCTTT
>few|TRBV7-3|-|TRBJ2-2
CASSPVDTGELFF
TGTGCCAGCAGCCCTGTAGACACCGGGGAGCTGTTTTTT
>-|TRBV18|-|TRBJ1-2
CASSPGDGGYTF
TGTGCCAGCTCACCAGGGGACGGTGGCTACACCTTC
>-|TRBV6-1|-|TRBJ2-5
CASSELGVRETQYF
TGTGCCAGCAGTGAACTTGGGGTGCGGGAGACCCAGTACTTC
>few|TRBV28|TRBD1|TRBJ1-2
CASSAGGNYGYTF
TGTGCCAGCAGTGCAGGGGGGAACTATGGCTACACCTTC
>-|TRBV4-1|-|TRBJ2-2
CASSQAYSAPREELFF
TGCGCCAGCAGCCAGGCCTACAGTGCCCCACGCGAGGAGCTGTTTTTT
>-|TRBV18|TRBD1|TRBJ2-7
CASSAPGGAVYEQYF
TGTGCCAGCTCAGCTCCAGGGGGCGCGGTCTACGAGCAGTACTTC
>-|TRBV7-8|-|TRBJ2-5
CASSLAYQETQYF
TGTGCCAGCAGCTTAGCCTACCAAGAGACCCAGTACTTC
>few|TRBV30|-|TRBJ1-3
CAWSGTDSGNTIYF
TGTGCCTGGAGTGGGACGGACTCTGGAAACACCATATATTTT
>few|TRBV6-5|-|TRBJ1-2
CASRPDRNYGYTF
TGTGCCAGCAGACCCGACAGGAACTATGGCTACACCTTC
>few|TRBV6-6|-|TRBJ2-5
CASSPAPLYQETQYF
TGTGCCAGCAGTCCGGCTCCGTTGTACCAAGAGACCCAGTACTTC